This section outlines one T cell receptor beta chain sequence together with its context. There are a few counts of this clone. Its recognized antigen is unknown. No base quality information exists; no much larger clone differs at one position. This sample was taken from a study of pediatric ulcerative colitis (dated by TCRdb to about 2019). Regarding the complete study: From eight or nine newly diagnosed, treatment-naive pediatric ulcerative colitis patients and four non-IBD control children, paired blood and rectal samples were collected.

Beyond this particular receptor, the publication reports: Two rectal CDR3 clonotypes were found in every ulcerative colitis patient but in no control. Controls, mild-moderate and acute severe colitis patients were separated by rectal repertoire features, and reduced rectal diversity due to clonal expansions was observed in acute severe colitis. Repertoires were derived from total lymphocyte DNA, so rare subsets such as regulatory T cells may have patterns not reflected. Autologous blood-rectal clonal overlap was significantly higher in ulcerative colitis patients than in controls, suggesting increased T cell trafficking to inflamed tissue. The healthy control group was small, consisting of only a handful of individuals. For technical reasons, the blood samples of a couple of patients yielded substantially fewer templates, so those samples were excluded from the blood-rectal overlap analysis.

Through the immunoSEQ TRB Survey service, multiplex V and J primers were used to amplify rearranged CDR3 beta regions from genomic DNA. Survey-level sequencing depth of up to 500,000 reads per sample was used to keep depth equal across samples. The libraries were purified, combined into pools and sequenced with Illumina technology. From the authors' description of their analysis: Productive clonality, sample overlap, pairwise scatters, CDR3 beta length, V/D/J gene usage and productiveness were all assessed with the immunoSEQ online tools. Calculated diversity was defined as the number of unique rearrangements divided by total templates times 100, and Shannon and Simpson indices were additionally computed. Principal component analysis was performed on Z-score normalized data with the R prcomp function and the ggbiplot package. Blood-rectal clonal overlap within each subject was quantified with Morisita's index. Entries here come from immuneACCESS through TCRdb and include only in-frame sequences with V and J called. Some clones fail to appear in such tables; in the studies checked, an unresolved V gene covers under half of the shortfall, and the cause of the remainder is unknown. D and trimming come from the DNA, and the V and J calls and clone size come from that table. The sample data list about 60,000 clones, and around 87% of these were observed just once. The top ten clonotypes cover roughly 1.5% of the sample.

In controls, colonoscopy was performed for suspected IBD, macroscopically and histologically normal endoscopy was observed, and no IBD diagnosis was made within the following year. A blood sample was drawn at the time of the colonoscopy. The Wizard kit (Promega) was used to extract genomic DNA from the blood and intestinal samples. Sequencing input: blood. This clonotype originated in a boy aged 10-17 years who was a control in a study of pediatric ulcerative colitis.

The nucleotide sequence reads as follows: TGTGCCAAACCGGGACAGGGAATCCCTAACTATGGCTACACCTTC. This gives the protein CAKPGQGIPNYGYTF. The chain couples TRBV2 to TRBJ1-2, with TRBD1 identical over 9 junction bases. Reading the germline V gene gives CDR1 SNHLY and CDR2 FYNNEI. At the junction V is shortened by 10 bases and J by 0 bases; bases outside the gene matches: 9. CDR3 length: 15 amino acids, cysteine to phenylalanine. Solely the CDR3 DNA is kept, with 45 bases framed from the first base.